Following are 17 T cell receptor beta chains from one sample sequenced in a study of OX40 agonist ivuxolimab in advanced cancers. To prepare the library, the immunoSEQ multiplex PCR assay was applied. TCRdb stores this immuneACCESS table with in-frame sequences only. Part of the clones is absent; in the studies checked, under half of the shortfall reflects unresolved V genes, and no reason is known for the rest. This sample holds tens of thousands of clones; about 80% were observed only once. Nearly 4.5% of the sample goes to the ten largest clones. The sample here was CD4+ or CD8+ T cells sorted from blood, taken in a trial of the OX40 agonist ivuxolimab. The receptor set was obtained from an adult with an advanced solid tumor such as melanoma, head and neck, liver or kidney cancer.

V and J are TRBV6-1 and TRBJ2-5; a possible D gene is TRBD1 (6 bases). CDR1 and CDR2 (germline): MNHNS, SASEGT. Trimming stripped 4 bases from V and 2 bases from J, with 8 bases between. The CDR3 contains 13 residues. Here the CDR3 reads CASSGTDQETQYF. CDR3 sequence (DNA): TGTGCCAGCAGTGGGACAGATCAAGAGACCCAGTACTTC.

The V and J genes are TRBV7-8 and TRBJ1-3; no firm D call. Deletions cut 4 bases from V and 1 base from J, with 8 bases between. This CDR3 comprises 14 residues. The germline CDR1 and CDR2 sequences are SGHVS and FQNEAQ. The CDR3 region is CASSSAGSGNTIYF. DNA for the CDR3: TGTGCCAGCAGCTCAGCAGGATCTGGAAACACCATATATTTT.

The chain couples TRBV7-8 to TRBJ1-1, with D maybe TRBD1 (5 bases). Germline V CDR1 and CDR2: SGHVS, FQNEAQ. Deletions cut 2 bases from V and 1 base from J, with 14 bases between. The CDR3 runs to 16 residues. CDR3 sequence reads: CASSLMVGHSNTEAFF. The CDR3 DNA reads TGTGCCAGCAGCTTAATGGTTGGACATTCGAACACTGAAGCTTTCTTT. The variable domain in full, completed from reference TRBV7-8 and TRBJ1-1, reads GAGVSQSPRYKVAKRGQDVALRCDPISGHVSLFWYQQALGQGPEFLTYFQNEAQLDKSGLPSDRFFAERPEGSVSTLKIQRTQQEDSAVYLCASSLMVGHSNTEAFFGQGTRLTVV.

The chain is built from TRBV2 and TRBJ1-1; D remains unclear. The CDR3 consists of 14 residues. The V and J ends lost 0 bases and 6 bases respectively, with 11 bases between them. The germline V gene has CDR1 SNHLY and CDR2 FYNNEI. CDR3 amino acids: CASSEARWASEAFF. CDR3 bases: TGTGCCAGCAGTGAAGCGCGGTGGGCCTCTGAAGCTTTCTTT.

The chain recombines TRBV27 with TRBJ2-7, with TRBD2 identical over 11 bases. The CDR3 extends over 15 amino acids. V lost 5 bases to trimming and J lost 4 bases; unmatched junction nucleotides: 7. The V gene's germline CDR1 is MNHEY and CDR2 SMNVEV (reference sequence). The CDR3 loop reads CASSALAGGGYEQYF. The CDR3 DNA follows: TGTGCCAGCAGTGCCCTAGCGGGGGGCGGTTACGAGCAGTACTTC.

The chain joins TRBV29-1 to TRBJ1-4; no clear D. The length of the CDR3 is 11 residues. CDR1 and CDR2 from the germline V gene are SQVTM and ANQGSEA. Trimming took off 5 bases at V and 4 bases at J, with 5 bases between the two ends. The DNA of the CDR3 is TGCAGCGTTTTTGGTAATGAAAAACTGTTTTTT. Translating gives CSVFGNEKLFF.

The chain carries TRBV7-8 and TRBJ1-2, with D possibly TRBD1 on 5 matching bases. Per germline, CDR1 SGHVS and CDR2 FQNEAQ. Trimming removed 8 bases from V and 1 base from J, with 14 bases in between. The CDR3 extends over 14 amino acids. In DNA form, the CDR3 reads TGTGCCAGCCGCCGGTCGGGGGATAACTATGGCTACACCTTC. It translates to CASRRSGDNYGYTF. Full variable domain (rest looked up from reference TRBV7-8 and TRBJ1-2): GAGVSQSPRYKVAKRGQDVALRCDPISGHVSLFWYQQALGQGPEFLTYFQNEAQLDKSGLPSDRFFAERPEGSVSTLKIQRTQQEDSAVYLCASRRSGDNYGYTFGSGTRLTVV.

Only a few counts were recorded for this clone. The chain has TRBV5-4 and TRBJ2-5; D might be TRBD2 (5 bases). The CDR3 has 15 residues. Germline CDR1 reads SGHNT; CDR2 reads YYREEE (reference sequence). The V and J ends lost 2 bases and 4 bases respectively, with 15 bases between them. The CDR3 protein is CASSFDSIRGETQYF. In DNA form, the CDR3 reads TGTGCCAGCAGCTTCGACTCTATCCGGGGAGAGACCCAGTACTTC.

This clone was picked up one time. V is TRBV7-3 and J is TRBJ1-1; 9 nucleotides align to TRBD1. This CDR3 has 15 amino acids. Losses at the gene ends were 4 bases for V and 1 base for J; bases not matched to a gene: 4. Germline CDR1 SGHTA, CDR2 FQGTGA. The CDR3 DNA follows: TGTGCCAGCAGCTACCTGGGACAGGGGAACACTGAAGCTTTCTTT. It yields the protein CASSYLGQGNTEAFF.

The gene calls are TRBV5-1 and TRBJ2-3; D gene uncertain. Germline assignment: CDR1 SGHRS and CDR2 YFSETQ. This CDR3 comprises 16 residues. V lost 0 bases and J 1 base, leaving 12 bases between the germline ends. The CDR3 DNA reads TGCGCCAGCAGCTTGGTCCTCTCACGCGGCACAGATACGCAGTATTTT. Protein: CASSLVLSRGTDTQYF.

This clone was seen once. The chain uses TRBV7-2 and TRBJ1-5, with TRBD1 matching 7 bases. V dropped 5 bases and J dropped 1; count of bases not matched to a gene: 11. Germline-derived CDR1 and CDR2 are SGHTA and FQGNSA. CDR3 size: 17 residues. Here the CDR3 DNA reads TGTGCCAGCAGCCGCCCAGGGGGGGGCCTCAGCAATCAGCCCCAGCATTTT. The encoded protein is CASSRPGGGLSNQPQHF.

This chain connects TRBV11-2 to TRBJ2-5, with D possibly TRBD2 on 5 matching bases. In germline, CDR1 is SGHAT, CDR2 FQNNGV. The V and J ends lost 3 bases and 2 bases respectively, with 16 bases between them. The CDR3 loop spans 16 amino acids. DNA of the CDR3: TGTGCCAGCAGCTTTCCGGACGGGATATTGCAAGAGACCCAGTACTTC. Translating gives CASSFPDGILQETQYF.

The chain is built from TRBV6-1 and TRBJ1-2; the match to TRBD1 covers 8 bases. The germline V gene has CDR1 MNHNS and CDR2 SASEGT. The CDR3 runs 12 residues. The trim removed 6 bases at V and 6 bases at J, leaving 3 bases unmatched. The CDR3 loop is CASRQGVDGYTF. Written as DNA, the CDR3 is TGTGCCAGCAGACAGGGGGTGGATGGCTACACCTTC.

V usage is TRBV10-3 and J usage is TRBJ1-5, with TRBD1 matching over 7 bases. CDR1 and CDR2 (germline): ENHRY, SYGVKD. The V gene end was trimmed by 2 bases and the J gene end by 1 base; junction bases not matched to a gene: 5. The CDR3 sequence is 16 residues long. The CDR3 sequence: CAISELGGQSNQPQHF. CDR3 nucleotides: TGTGCCATCAGTGAGCTGGGGGGACAGAGCAATCAGCCCCAGCATTTT.

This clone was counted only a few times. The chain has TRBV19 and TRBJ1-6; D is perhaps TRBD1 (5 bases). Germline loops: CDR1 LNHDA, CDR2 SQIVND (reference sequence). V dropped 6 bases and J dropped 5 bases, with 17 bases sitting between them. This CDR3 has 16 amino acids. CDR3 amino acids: CASRIQWGGNNSPLHF. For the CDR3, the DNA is TGTGCCAGTAGGATCCAGTGGGGGGGTAATAATTCACCCCTCCACTTT.

CDR3 sequence: CASSYTTVPKETQYF. Here the CDR3 DNA reads TGTGCCAGCAGTTATACGACAGTTCCTAAAGAGACCCAGTACTTC. This chain links TRBV6-6 with TRBJ2-5; the D gene is possibly TRBD1 (5 bases). This CDR3 is built from 15 residues. Germline V gene data show CDR1 as MNHNY and CDR2 as SVGAGI (reference sequence). Between the trimmed V and J ends, which lost 3 bases and 3 bases, there was a span of 14 bases.

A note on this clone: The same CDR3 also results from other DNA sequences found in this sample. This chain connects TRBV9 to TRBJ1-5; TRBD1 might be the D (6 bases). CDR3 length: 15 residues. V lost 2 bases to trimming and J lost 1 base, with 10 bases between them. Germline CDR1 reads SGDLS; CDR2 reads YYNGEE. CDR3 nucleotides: TGTGCCAGCAGCGTGCAGGGGCAGAGCAATCAGCCCCAGCATTTT. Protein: CASSVQGQSNQPQHF.